A selection of T cell receptor beta chains follows, all from one sample in a study of cytomegalovirus exposure and HLA in healthy donors. Clones were read by immunoSEQ multiplex PCR, and TCRdb kept only the in-frame ones, dropping some. The sample shows 150,000 to 170,000 clones, roughly 70% of them seen only once. The sequencing sample was made of PBMCs. The receptors derive from a man aged 30-40 years in good health and CMV-seronegative. Each CDR3 is given with its conserved first and last residue. The order of the fields is D gene, J gene, V gene, clone size, CDR3 DNA, CDR3 protein. D genes are given only for firm matches. Expanded clones get a size class; other rows say once, few or many, or leave the size out.

D: TRBD1
J: TRBJ1-5
V: TRBV19
size: -
DNA: TGTGCCAGTAGTGGGGGACAGGGGGATCAGCCCCAGCATTTT
CDR3: CASSGGQGDQPQHF

D: -
J: TRBJ2-5
V: TRBV5-1
size: -
DNA: TGCGCCAGCACCCACACGACAGATTACCAAGAGACCCAGTACTTC
CDR3: CASTHTTDYQETQYF

D: -
J: TRBJ1-1
V: TRBV28
size: -
DNA: TGTGCCAGCAGCGATACCGGGACTCAAGCTTTCTTT
CDR3: CASSDTGTQAFF

D: TRBD1
J: TRBJ1-2
V: TRBV5-6
size: -
DNA: TGTGCCAGCAGCGAGGACAGGTCTCCGGGCTACACCTTC
CDR3: CASSEDRSPGYTF

D: -
J: TRBJ2-5
V: TRBV5-1
size: -
DNA: TGCGCCAGCAGCTCAAATCCCCCGGCAGGGCGAGAGACCCAGTACTTC
CDR3: CASSSNPPAGRETQYF

D: -
J: TRBJ1-4
V: TRBV6-1
size: -
DNA: TGTGCCAGCAGTGAAGTGGTCAGTCTCAGGCAAAAACTGTTTTTT
CDR3: CASSEVVSLRQKLFF

D: -
J: TRBJ2-7
V: TRBV28
size: once
DNA: TGTGCCACCTCAGTGGACACCTTCTACGAGCAGTACTTC
CDR3: CATSVDTFYEQYF

D: TRBD2
J: TRBJ2-3
V: TRBV19
size: -
DNA: TGTGCCAGTAGTATTCTAGCGGGGGGGCGTGGAGATACGCAGTATTTT
CDR3: CASSILAGGRGDTQYF

D: TRBD1
J: TRBJ2-7
V: TRBV27
size: -
DNA: TGTGCCAGCAGTCCGCCAGGGGGCCGGGCCTACGAGCAGTACTTC
CDR3: CASSPPGGRAYEQYF

D: TRBD2
J: TRBJ2-1
V: TRBV25-1
size: -
DNA: TGTGCCAGCAGTGAATTCTCGGGGGGGACTAGCGGGGGCAATGAGCAGTTCTTC
CDR3: CASSEFSGGTSGGNEQFF

D: -
J: TRBJ2-7
V: TRBV7-8
size: -
DNA: TGTGCCAGCAGCTTAGCCTCTCGGGCCTACGAGCAGTACTTC
CDR3: CASSLASRAYEQYF

D: -
J: TRBJ2-1
V: TRBV7-8
size: -
DNA: TGTGCCAGCGCCCAGACAGTGGACAATGAGCAGTTCTTC
CDR3: CASAQTVDNEQFF

D: TRBD2
J: TRBJ2-1
V: TRBV9
size: -
DNA: TGTGCCAGCAGCGTAGGGGTTGGATATAGCGGGGGGGCTAATGAGCAGTTCTTC
CDR3: CASSVGVGYSGGANEQFF

D: TRBD2
J: TRBJ2-7
V: TRBV30
size: once
DNA: TGTGCCTGGAGTGTCGGTTCGGGAGGCTACGAGCAGTACTTC
CDR3: CAWSVGSGGYEQYF

D: TRBD1
J: TRBJ2-3
V: TRBV5-4
size: -
DNA: TGTGCCAGCAGCTTGCGAGGACAGGAGACCACAGATACGCAGTATTTT
CDR3: CASSLRGQETTDTQYF

D: TRBD1
J: TRBJ1-4
V: TRBV7-8
size: once
DNA: TGTGCCAGCAGCCCCCTACAGGGGGAACGTGAAAAACTGTTTTTT
CDR3: CASSPLQGEREKLFF

D: -
J: TRBJ2-7
V: TRBV5-1
size: -
DNA: TGCGCCAGCAGCCGAGACAGCTTCTCCTACGAGCAGTACTTC
CDR3: CASSRDSFSYEQYF

D: -
J: TRBJ1-2
V: TRBV19
size: -
DNA: TGTGCCAGTAGTATGGGGCAGGGGTCCTACACCTTC
CDR3: CASSMGQGSYTF

D: -
J: TRBJ1-3
V: TRBV29-1
size: once
DNA: TGCAGCGTTGTTCGTGGAAACACCATATATTTT
CDR3: CSVVRGNTIYF

D: -
J: TRBJ1-1
V: TRBV19
size: -
DNA: TGTGCCAGTAGTTTAAGTCACAGCACTGAAGCTTTCTTT
CDR3: CASSLSHSTEAFF

D: TRBD2
J: TRBJ2-2
V: TRBV5-4
size: -
DNA: TGTGCCAGCAGCCCGGAATTAGCGGGGACGAACACCGGGGAGCTGTTTTTT
CDR3: CASSPELAGTNTGELFF

D: TRBD2
J: TRBJ2-7
V: TRBV6-5
size: -
DNA: TGTGCCAGCAGTTACAGAGCGGGGGGGCCCTACGAGCAGTACTTC
CDR3: CASSYRAGGPYEQYF

D: TRBD1
J: TRBJ1-6
V: TRBV6-4
size: once
DNA: TGTGCCAGCAGTGCGGACAGGGGGTCACCCCTCCACTTT
CDR3: CASSADRGSPLHF

D: TRBD1
J: TRBJ1-1
V: TRBV18
size: -
DNA: TGTGCCAGCTCAGAGACAGGGACAAACACTGAAGCTTTCTTT
CDR3: CASSETGTNTEAFF

D: -
J: TRBJ2-7
V: TRBV6-1
size: -
DNA: TGTGCCAGCAGCATGACAGGATTTAACGAGCAGTACTTC
CDR3: CASSMTGFNEQYF

D: TRBD2
J: TRBJ2-3
V: TRBV7-2
size: -
DNA: TGTGCCAGCAGCTTGGGGACTAGTCGCACAGATACGCAGTATTTT
CDR3: CASSLGTSRTDTQYF

D: -
J: TRBJ1-4
V: TRBV7-8
size: -
DNA: TGTGCCAGCAGCCCCCTGGGGGGGTTTCGCGAAAAACTGTTTTTT
CDR3: CASSPLGGFREKLFF